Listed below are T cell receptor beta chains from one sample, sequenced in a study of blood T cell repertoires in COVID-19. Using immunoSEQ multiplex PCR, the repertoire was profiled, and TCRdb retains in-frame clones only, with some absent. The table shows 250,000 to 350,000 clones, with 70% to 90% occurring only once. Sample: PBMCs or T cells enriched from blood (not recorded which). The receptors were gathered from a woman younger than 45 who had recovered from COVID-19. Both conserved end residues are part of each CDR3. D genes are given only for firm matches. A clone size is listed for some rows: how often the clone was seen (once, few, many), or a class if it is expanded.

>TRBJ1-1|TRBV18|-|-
TGTGCCAGCTCACTGGGGAAGGGAGGAGGGAACACTGAAGCTTTCTTT
CASSLGKGGGNTEAFF
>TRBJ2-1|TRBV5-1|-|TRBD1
TGCGCCAGCAGCTACCCCCGGGACAGTAGTTACAATGAGCAGTTCTTC
CASSYPRDSSYNEQFF
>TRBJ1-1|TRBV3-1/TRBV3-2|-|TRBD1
TGTGCCAGCAGCCAAGTGGCCGGACAGGGTGAAGCTTTCTTT
CASSQVAGQGEAFF
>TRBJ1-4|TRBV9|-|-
TGTGCCAGCAGCGCCCCCTCGAATGAAAAACTGTTTTTT
CASSAPSNEKLFF
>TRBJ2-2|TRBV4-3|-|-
TGCGCCAGCAGCCAAGATTTGGCTGAGGAGCTGTTTTTT
CASSQDLAEELFF
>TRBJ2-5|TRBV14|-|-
TGTGCCAGCAGCCAAGACGTACAGGGATTTTCCCAGTACTTC
CASSQDVQGFSQYF
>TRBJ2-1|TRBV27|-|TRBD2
TGTGCCAGCAGTTACCTCTGGACTAGCGGCTCCTACAATGAGCAGTTCTTC
CASSYLWTSGSYNEQFF
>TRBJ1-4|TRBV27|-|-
TGTGCCAGCAGTTTGTTGGGCAATGAAAAACTGTTTTTT
CASSLLGNEKLFF
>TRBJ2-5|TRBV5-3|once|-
TGTGCCAGAAGCCAGACTCCGGAGACCCAGTACTTC
CARSQTPETQYF
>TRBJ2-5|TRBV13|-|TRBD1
TGTGCCAGCAGCTTCAACAGGGGGCGTCAAGAGACCCAGTACTTC
CASSFNRGRQETQYF
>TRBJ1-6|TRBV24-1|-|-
TGTGCCACCAGGCGTAAAGATTACCCCGTCTCCTATAATTCACCCCTCCACTTT
CATRRKDYPVSYNSPLHF
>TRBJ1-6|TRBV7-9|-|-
TGTGCCAGCAGGTTTCAGGGAACTTCACCCCTCCACTTT
CASRFQGTSPLHF
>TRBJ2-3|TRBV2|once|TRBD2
TGTGCCAGCAGTCGATGGACTAGCGGGAGACGCACAGATACGCAGTATTTT
CASSRWTSGRRTDTQYF
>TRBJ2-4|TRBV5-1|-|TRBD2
TGCGCCAGCAGCCCCCTAGCGGGAGAGAGTAACATTCAGTACTTC
CASSPLAGESNIQYF
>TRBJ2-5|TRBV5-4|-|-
TGTGCCAGCAGCTTACCCGGGACTGAAGAGACCCAGTACTTC
CASSLPGTEETQYF
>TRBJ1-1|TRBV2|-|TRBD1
TGTGCCAGCAGAGAGGACAGGCGTGTTGAAGCTTTCTTT
CASREDRRVEAFF
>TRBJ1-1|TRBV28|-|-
TGTGCCAGCCAAACGGAGGGGCTGTATACTGAAGCTTTCTTT
CASQTEGLYTEAFF
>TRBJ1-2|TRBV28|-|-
TGTGCCAGCCTATTCCCCTCGCCGGGGAACTATGGCTACACCTTC
CASLFPSPGNYGYTF
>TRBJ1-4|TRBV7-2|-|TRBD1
TGTGCCAGCAGCCCGAGACAGGGTTATGAAAAACTGTTTTTT
CASSPRQGYEKLFF
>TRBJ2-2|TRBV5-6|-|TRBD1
TGTGCCAGCAGTCGCCGGGACAGGGGCGACACCGGGGAGCTGTTTTTT
CASSRRDRGDTGELFF
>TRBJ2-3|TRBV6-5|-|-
TGTGCCAGCAGTACTCGGTTCACAGATACGCAGTATTTT
CASSTRFTDTQYF
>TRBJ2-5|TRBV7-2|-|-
TGTGCCAGCAGCTTTACAGGGACATCCCACCCCCAGTACTTC
CASSFTGTSHPQYF
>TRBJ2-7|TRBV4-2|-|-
TGTGCCAGCAGCCAAGATTACCGGCAGGGGCGCGACGAGCAGTACTTC
CASSQDYRQGRDEQYF
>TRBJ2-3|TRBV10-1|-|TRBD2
TGCGCCAGCAGTGAGCGACTAGCGGGGGGACGAGATACGCAGTATTTT
CASSERLAGGRDTQYF
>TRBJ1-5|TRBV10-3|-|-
TGTGCCACTAACCCAAATCAGCCCCAGCATTTT
CATNPNQPQHF
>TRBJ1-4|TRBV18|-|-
TGTGCCAGCTCACCACCAACTCATTTACAGGGCAGCCCTGAAAAACTGTTTTTT
CASSPPTHLQGSPEKLFF
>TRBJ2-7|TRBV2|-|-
TGTGCCAGCACTTCGGTCTACGAGCAGTACTTC
CASTSVYEQYF
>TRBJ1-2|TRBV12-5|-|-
TGTGCTAGTAGCTCGGGGGGGGCGAACTATGGCTACACCTTC
CASSSGGANYGYTF